This T cell receptor (beta chain) was obtained from a study of CD8 T cells in ankylosing spondylitis. Overall study findings and caveats: There were earlier reports of some motif variants in reactive arthritis synovial fluid and blood. A motif of eight or nine highly homologous TCR beta variants was seen as apparently characteristic of ankylosing spondylitis blood. Clones linked to disease were reported to show significant enrichment in matched ankylosing spondylitis synovial fluid. A CD8+ phenotype characterized the disease-linked clones, which were relatively rare in peripheral blood.

This CDR3 is built from 16 residues. Germline CDR1 SGHVS, CDR2 FNYEAQ. V gave up 3 bases and J gave up 4 bases, with 15 bases separating them. Using quantitative 5'-RACE with molecular barcodes, the authors made TCR beta libraries. MiXCR, run by TCRdb on the 5' RACE reads, gives a single entry per CDR3 protein. The repertoire has 220,000 or so distinct CDR3 sequences, roughly 18% of them found once; the top ten carry about two fifths. As for this clonotype: Its target is unknown.

The J gene is TRBJ1-4, the V gene TRBV7-6, with D unclear. The source is a male donor with ankylosing spondylitis. The material sequenced was blood, either unsorted or a sorted T cell fraction (not recorded which). CDR3 DNA: TGTGCCAGCAGCTTCGGAGGGAGAAACCTTAATGAAAAACTGTTTTTT. Its protein is CASSFGGRNLNEKLFF. Variable domain in full (rest from reference TRBV7-6 and TRBJ1-4): GAGVSQSPRYKVTKRGQDVALRCDPISGHVSLYWYRQALGQGPEFLTYFNYEAQQDKSGLPNDRFSAERPEGSISTLTIQRTEQRDSAMYRCASSFGGRNLNEKLFFGSGTQLSVL.